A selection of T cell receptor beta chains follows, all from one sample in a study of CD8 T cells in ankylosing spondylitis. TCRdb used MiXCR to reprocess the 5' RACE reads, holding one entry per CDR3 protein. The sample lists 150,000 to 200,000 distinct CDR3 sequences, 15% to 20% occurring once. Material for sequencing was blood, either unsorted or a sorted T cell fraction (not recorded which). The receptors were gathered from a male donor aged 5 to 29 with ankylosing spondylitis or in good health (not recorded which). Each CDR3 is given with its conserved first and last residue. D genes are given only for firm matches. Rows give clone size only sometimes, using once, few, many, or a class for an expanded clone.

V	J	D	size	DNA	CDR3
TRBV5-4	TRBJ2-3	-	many	TGTGCCAGCAGCTTTCGCGGAGCGGCTAGCACAGATACGCAGTATTTT	CASSFRGAASTDTQYF
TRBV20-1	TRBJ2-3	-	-	TGCAGTGCTACCCTTTTTAGGACCCCTACGCAGTATTTT	CSATLFRTPTQYF
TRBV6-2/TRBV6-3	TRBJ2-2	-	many	TGTGCCAGCAGTTACACTCCGGACACCGGGGAGCTGTTTTTT	CASSYTPDTGELFF
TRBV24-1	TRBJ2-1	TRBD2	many	TGTGCCACCAGTTACGGCGGGAGGGCCTTCGATGAGCAGTTCTTC	CATSYGGRAFDEQFF
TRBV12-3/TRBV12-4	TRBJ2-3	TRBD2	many	TGTGCCAGCAGTTTAAGCGGGAGGGGCACAGATACGCAGTATTTT	CASSLSGRGTDTQYF
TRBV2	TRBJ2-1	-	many	TGTGCCAGCAGTTTTGGAAGGCAAGCCTCGAGCTCCTACAATGAGCAGTTCTTC	CASSFGRQASSSYNEQFF
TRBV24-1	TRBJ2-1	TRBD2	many	TGTGCCACCAGTGATTTAGCGGGATCCTCCTACAATGAGCAGTTCTTC	CATSDLAGSSYNEQFF
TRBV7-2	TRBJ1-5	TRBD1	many	TGTGCCAGCAGCTTACTTGGGACAGGGGGCGTCGAGCCCCAGCATTTT	CASSLLGTGGVEPQHF
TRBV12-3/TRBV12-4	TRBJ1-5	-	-	TGTGCCAGCAGTCCTTCGGAGGTAGGGCAGCCCCAGCATTTT	CASSPSEVGQPQHF
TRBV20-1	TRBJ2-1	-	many	TGCAGTGCTAGGATTGGGCTAGGCGGTGCGTATGGGCAGTTCTTC	CSARIGLGGAYGQFF
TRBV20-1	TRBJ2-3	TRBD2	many	TGCAGTGCTACCGCCCTAGCGGGAGGGCCGATCTCACCAGATACGCAGTATTTT	CSATALAGGPISPDTQYF
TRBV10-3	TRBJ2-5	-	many	TGTGCCATCAGTGAGTCGGGGGGTCGGGAGACCCAGTACTTC	CAISESGGRETQYF
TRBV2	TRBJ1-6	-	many	TGTGCCAGCACCTCACCCGATTCACCCCTCCACTTT	CASTSPDSPLHF
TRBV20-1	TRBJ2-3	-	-	TGCAGTGCCGGACGGGGATCGGCAGATACGCAGTATTTT	CSAGRGSADTQYF
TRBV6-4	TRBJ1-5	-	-	TGTGCCAGCAGTGAAATGGCAGGGATAAATCAGCCCCAGCATTTT	CASSEMAGINQPQHF
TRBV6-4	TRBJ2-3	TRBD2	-	TGTGCCAGCAGTGACTCTAGCGGGAGCGCAGATACGCAGTATTTT	CASSDSSGSADTQYF
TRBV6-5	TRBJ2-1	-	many	TGTGCCAGCAGTTACAGGGGATTGGGATACAATGAGCAGTTCTTC	CASSYRGLGYNEQFF
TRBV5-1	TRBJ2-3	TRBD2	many	TGCGCCAGCACCAACCGAATCGGGACTAGCGGGAATAGTTACGCAGATACGCAGTATTTT	CASTNRIGTSGNSYADTQYF
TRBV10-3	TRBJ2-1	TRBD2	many	TGTGCCATCAGTGTGGAGACTAGCAATTTGGGCAATGAGCAGTTCTTC	CAISVETSNLGNEQFF
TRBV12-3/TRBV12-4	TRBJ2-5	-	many	TGTGCCAGCAGTTTAGCGCGGCAGAGGAGAGAGACCCAGTACTTC	CASSLARQRRETQYF
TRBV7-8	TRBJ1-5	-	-	TGTGCCAGCAGCTTAGTAGTTACAGACTTCAATCAGCCCCAGCATTTT	CASSLVVTDFNQPQHF
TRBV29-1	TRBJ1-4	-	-	TGCAGCGTGGGCCTGGGAGGGGGAAGTGAAAAACTGTTTTTT	CSVGLGGGSEKLFF
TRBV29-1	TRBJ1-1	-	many	TGCAGCGTTGAGTTAAATGAAGCTTTCTTT	CSVELNEAFF
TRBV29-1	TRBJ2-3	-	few	TGCAGCGTTGAAGGAGTGTTAAGGGCAGATACGCAGTATTTT	CSVEGVLRADTQYF
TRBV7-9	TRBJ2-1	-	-	TGTGCCAGCAGCTTAGCGGGAGGAGTCCAGTTCTTC	CASSLAGGVQFF
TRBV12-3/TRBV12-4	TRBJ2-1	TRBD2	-	TGTGCCAGCAGAGATCTAGCGGGAGGAGGTAGGGATGAGCAGTTCTTC	CASRDLAGGGRDEQFF
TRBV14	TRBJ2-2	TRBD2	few	TGTGCCAGCAGCCGGGGACTAGGAACCGGGGAGCTGTTTTTT	CASSRGLGTGELFF
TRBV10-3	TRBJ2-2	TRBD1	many	TGTGCCATCACCGAAACCGGGACAGGGTCCGGGGAGCTGTTTTTT	CAITETGTGSGELFF
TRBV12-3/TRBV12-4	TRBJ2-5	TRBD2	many	TGTGCCAGCAGTCCCCGGCGGGAGTCGGAAGAGACCCAGTACTTC	CASSPRRESEETQYF
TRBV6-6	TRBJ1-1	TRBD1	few	TGTGCCAGCAGTTACTCGAACAGGGGGGACACTGAAGCTTTCTTT	CASSYSNRGDTEAFF